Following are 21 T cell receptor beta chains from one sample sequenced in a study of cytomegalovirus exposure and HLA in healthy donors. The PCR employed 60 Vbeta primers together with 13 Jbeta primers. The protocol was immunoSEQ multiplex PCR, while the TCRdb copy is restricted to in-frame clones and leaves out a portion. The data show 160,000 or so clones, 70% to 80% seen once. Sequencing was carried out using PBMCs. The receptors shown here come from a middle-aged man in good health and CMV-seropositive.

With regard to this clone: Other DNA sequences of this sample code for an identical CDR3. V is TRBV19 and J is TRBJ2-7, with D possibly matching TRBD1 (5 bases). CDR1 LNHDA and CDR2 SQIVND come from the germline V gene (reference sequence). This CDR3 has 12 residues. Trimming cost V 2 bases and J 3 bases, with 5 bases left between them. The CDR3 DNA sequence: TGTGCCAGTAGTATACAGGGCTACGAGCAGTACTTC. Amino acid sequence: CASSIQGYEQYF.

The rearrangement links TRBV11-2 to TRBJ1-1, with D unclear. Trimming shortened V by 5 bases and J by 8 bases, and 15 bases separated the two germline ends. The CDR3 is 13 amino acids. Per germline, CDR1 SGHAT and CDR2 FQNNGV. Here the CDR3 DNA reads TGTGCCAGCAGCCTTTCCCGAGGTACGGAAGCTTTCTTT. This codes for CASSLSRGTEAFF.

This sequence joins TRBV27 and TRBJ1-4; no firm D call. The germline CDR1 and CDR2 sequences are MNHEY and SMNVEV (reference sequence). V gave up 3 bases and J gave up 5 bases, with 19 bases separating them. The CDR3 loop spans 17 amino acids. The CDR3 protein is CASSLGPTGTLNEKLFF. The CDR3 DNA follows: TGTGCCAGCAGTTTGGGTCCTACGGGTACATTGAATGAAAAACTGTTTTTT.

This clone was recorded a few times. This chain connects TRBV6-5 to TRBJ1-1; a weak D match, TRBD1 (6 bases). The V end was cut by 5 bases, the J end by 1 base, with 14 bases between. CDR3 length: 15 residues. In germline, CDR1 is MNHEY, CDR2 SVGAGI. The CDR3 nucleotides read TGTGCCAGCAGTCAGATACCGACAGGGAACACTGAAGCTTTCTTT. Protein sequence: CASSQIPTGNTEAFF.

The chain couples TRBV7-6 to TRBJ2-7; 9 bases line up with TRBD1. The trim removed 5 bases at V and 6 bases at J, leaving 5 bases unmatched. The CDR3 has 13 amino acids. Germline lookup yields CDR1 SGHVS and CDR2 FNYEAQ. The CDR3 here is CASSPGQGPEQYF. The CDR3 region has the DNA TGTGCCAGCAGCCCGGGACAGGGCCCCGAGCAGTACTTC.

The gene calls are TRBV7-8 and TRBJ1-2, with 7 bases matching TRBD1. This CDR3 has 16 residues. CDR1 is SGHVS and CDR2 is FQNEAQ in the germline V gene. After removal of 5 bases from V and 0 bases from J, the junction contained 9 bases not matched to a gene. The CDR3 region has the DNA TGTGCCAGCAGCCAATCGACCGGGACAGCTAACTATGGCTACACCTTC. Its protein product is CASSQSTGTANYGYTF.

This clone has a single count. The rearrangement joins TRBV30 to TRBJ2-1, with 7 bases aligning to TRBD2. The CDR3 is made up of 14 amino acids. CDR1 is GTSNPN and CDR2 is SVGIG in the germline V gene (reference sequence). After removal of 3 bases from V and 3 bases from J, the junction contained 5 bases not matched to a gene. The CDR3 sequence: CAWRGGNLYNEQFF. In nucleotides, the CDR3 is TGTGCCTGGAGGGGGGGGAATCTCTACAATGAGCAGTTCTTC.

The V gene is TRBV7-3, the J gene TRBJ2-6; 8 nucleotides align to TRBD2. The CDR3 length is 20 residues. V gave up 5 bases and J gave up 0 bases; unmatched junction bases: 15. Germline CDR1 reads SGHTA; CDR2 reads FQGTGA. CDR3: CASSLPRGEVPLSGANVLTF. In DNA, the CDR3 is TGTGCCAGCAGCCTCCCGCGGGGGGAAGTTCCTCTCTCTGGGGCCAACGTCCTGACTTTC.

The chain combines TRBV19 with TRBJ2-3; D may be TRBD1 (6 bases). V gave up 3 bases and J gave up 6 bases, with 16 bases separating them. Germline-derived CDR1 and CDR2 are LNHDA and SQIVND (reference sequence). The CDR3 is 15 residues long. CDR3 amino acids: CASSIGITGMDTQYF. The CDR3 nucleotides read TGTGCCAGTAGTATCGGGATCACAGGGATGGATACGCAGTATTTT. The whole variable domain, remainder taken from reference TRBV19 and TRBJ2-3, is DGGITQSPKYLFRKEGQNVTLSCEQNLNHDAMYWYRQDPGQGLRLIYYSQIVNDFQKGDIAEGYSVSREKKESFPLTVTSAQKNPTAFYLCASSIGITGMDTQYFGPGTRLTVL.

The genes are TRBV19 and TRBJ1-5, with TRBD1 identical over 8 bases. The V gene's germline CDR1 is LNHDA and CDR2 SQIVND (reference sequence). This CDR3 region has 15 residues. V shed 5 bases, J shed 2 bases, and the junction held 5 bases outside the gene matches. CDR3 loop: CASSFGQGGNQPQHF. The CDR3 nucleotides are TGTGCCAGTAGTTTCGGACAGGGTGGCAATCAGCCCCAGCATTTT.

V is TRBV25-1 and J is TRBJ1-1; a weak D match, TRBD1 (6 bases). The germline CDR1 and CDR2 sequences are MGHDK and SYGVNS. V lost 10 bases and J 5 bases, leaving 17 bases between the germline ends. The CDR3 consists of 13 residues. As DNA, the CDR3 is TGTGCCACCAAATTTACAGGGCGGACTGAAGCTTTCTTT. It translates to CATKFTGRTEAFF.

As DNA, the CDR3 is TGTGCCAGCAGTGAAGAGAGACAGGGCAACTATGGCTACACCTTC. Its translation is CASSEERQGNYGYTF. The rearrangement links TRBV6-1 to TRBJ1-2; TRBD1 aligns across 7 bases. This CDR3 comprises 15 residues. Germline lookup yields CDR1 MNHNS and CDR2 SASEGT. The trim removed 1 base at V and 2 bases at J, leaving 4 bases unmatched.

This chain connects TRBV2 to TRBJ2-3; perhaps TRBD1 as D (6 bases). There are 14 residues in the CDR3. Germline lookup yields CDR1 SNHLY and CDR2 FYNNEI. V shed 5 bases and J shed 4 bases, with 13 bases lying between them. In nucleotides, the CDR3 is TGTGCCAGCAGTAGCGAGGGGGTCCCAGATACGCAGTATTTT. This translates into CASSSEGVPDTQYF.

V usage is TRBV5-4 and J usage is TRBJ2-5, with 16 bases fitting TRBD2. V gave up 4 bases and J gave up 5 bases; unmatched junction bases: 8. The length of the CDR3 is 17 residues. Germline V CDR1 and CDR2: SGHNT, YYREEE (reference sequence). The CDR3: CASSKGLAGGQAETQYF. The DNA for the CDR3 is TGTGCCAGCAGCAAGGGACTAGCGGGGGGGCAGGCGGAGACCCAGTACTTC.

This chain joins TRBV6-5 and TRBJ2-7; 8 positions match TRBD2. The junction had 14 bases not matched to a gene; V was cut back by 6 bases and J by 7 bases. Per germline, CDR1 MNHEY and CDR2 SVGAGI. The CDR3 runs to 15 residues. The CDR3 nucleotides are TGTGCCAGCAGCTCCAAGCGGGGGCCCGGTGGGGAGCAGTACTTC. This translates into CASSSKRGPGGEQYF.

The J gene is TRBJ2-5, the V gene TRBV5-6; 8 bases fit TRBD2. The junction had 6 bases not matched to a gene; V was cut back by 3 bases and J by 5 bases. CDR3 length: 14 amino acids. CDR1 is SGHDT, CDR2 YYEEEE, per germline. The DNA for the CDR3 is TGTGCCAGCAGCTACGGGACTAGTAAGGAGACCCAGTACTTC. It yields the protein CASSYGTSKETQYF. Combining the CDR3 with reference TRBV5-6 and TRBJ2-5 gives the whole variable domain DAGVTQSPTHLIKTRGQQVTLRCSPKSGHDTVSWYQQALGQGPQFIFQYYEEEERQRGNFPDRFSGHQFPNYSSELNVNALLLGDSALYLCASSYGTSKETQYFGPGTRLLVL.

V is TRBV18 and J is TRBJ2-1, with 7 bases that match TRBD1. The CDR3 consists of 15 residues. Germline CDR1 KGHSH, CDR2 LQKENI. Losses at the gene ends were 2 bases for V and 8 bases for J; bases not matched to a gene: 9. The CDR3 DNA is TGTGCCAGCTCACCAAGTAAGACAGGGCAAGATGAGCAGTTCTTC. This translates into CASSPSKTGQDEQFF.

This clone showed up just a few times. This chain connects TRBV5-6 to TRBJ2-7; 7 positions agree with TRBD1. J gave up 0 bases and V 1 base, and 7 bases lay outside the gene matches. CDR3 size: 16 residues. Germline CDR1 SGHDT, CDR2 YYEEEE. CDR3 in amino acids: CASSLLRGPSSYEQYF. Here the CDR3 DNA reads TGTGCCAGCAGCTTGTTAAGGGGGCCCAGCTCCTACGAGCAGTACTTC.

Here the CDR3 DNA reads TGTGCCAGCAGCTTGTCGAATTCACCCCTCCACTTT. It translates to CASSLSNSPLHF. The chain recombines TRBV5-4 with TRBJ1-6, with D uncertain. This CDR3 region has 12 residues. In germline, CDR1 is SGHNT, CDR2 YYREEE (reference sequence). V was cut by 1 base and J by 7 bases, with 3 bases left in between.

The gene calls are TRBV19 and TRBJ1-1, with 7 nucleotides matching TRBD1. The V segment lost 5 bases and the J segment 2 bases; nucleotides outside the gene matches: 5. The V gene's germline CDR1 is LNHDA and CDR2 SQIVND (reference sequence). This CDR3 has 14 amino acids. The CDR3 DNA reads TGTGCCAGTAGTCCGAGGGGGCGAAACACTGAAGCTTTCTTT. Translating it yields CASSPRGRNTEAFF.

CDR3 residues: CASSIGQGRQPQHF. CDR3 coding DNA: TGTGCCAGTAGTATAGGGCAGGGGCGTCAGCCCCAGCATTTT. The gene calls are TRBV19 and TRBJ1-5; a possible D gene is TRBD1 (6 bases). The CDR3 extends over 14 amino acids. V lost 1 base, J lost 6 bases, and 10 bases lay in between. Germline lookup yields CDR1 LNHDA and CDR2 SQIVND (reference sequence).